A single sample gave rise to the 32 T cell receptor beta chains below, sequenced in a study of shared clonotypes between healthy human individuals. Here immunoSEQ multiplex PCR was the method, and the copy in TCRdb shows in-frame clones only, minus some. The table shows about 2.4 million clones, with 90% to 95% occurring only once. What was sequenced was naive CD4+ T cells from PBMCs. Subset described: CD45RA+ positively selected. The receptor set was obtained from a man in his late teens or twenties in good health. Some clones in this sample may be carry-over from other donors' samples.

In nucleotides, the CDR3 is TGTGCCAGCAGCCCCCCTTTAGGGGCCAACGTCCTGACTTTC. Translated: CASSPPLGANVLTF. The chain employs TRBV5-4 and TRBJ2-6; D gene ambiguous. The length of the CDR3 is 14 residues. Trimming shortened V by 4 bases and J by 4 bases, and 9 bases separated the two germline ends. Germline V gene data show CDR1 as SGHNT and CDR2 as YYREEE (reference sequence). Full variable domain (missing parts from reference TRBV5-4 and TRBJ2-6): ETGVTQSPTHLIKTRGQQVTLRCSSQSGHNTVSWYQQALGQGPQFIFQYYREEENGRGNFPPRFSGLQFPNYSSELNVNALELDDSALYLCASSPPLGANVLTFGAGSRLTVL.

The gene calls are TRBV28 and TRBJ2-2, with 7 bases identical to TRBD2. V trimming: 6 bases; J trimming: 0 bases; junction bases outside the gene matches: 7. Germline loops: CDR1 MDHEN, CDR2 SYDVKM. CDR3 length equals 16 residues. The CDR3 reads CASRPVGGANTGELFF. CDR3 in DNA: TGTGCCAGCAGACCCGTGGGGGGGGCGAACACCGGGGAGCTGTTTTTT.

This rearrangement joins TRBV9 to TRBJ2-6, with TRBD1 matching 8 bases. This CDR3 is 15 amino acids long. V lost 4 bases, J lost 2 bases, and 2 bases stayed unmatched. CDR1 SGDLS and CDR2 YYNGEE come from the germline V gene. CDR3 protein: CASSPDRAGANVLTF. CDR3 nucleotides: TGTGCCAGCAGCCCGGACAGGGCTGGGGCCAACGTCCTGACTTTC. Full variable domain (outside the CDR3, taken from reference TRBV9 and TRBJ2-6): DSGVTQTPKHLITATGQRVTLRCSPRSGDLSVYWYQQSLDQGLQFLIQYYNGEERAKGNILERFSAQQFPDLHSELNLSSLELGDSALYFCASSPDRAGANVLTFGAGSRLTVL.

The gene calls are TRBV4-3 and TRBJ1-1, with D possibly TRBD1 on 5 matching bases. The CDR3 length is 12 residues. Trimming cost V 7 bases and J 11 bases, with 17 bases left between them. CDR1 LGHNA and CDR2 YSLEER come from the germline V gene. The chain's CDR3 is CASTTPGGGAFF. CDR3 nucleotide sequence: TGCGCCAGCACCACCCCGGGGGGGGGTGCTTTCTTT.

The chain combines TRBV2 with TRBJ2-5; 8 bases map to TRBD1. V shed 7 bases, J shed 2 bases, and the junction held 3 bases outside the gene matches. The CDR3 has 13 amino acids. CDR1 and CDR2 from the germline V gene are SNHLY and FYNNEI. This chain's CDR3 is CASTGQGQETQYF. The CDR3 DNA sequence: TGTGCCAGCACAGGACAGGGACAAGAGACCCAGTACTTC. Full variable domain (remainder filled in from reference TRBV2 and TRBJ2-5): EPEVTQTPSHQVTQMGQEVILRCVPISNHLYFYWYRQILGQKVEFLVSFYNNEISEKSEIFDDQFSVERPDGSNFTLKIRSTKLEDSAMYFCASTGQGQETQYFGPGTRLLVL.

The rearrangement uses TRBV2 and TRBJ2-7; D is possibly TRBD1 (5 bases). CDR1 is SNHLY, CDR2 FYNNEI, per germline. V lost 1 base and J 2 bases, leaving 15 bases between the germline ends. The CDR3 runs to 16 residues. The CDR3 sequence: CASSEGNRLITYEQYF. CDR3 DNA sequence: TGTGCCAGCAGTGAAGGAAACAGGCTGATCACCTACGAGCAGTACTTC.

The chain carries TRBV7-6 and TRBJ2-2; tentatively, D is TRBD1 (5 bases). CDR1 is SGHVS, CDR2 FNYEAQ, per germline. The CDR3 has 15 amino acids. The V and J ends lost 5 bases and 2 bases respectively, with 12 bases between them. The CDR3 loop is CASSKGVVNTGELFF. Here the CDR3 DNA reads TGTGCCAGCAGCAAAGGGGTAGTCAACACCGGGGAGCTGTTTTTT.

The CDR3 sequence: CASSPLMGGNTIYF. In nucleotides, the CDR3 is TGTGCCAGCAGCCCCCTTATGGGGGGAAACACCATATATTTT. V and J are TRBV7-2 and TRBJ1-3; D remains unclear. This CDR3 has 14 residues. The V end was cut by 5 bases, the J end by 4 bases, with 12 bases between. In germline, CDR1 is SGHTA, CDR2 FQGNSA. The full variable domain, with the rest looked up from reference TRBV7-2 and TRBJ1-3, is GAGVSQSPSNKVTEKGKDVELRCDPISGHTALYWYRQSLGQGLEFLIYFQGNSAPDKSGLPSDRFSAERTGGSVSTLTIQRTQQEDSAVYLCASSPLMGGNTIYFGEGSWLTVV.

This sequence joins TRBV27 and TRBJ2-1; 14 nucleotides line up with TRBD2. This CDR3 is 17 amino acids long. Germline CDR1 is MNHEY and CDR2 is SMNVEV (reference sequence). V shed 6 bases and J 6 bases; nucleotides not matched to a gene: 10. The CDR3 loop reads CASSRGTSGSYPNEQFF. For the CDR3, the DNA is TGTGCCAGCAGCCGAGGGACTAGCGGGAGTTACCCCAATGAGCAGTTCTTC.

The CDR3 DNA is TGTGCCACCCGGGACAGGGATATCTACGAGCAGTACTTC. This sequence encodes CATRDRDIYEQYF. The chain joins TRBV10-3 to TRBJ2-7, with 9 bases lining up with TRBD1. The CDR3 is 13 amino acids. The V gene end was trimmed by 10 bases and the J gene end by 3 bases; junction bases not matched to a gene: 7. Germline CDR1 is ENHRY and CDR2 is SYGVKD.

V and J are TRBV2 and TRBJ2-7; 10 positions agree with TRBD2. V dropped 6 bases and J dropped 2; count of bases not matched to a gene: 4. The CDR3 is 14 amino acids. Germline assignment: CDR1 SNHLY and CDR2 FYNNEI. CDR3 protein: CASSVGLATYEQYF. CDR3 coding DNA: TGTGCCAGCAGCGTGGGACTAGCGACCTACGAGCAGTACTTC.

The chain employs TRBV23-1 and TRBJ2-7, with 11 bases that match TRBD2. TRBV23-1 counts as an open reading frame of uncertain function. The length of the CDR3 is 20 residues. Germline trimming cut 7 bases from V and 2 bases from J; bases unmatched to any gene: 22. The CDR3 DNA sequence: TGCGCCAGCACCGCAATCGGGGCCGGGACAGGGACTAGCGGACCCTACGAGCAGTACTTC. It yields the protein CASTAIGAGTGTSGPYEQYF.

The CDR3 DNA sequence: TGTGCCAGCAGTCGGGGCCAGGGGACGGGTTCTGAAGCTTTCTTT. It yields the protein CASSRGQGTGSEAFF. This chain uses TRBV28 with TRBJ1-1; D possibly corresponds to TRBD1 (6 bases). V lost 5 bases to trimming and J lost 6 bases, with 19 bases between them. The CDR3 sequence is 15 residues long. From germline, CDR1 is MDHEN and CDR2 SYDVKM.

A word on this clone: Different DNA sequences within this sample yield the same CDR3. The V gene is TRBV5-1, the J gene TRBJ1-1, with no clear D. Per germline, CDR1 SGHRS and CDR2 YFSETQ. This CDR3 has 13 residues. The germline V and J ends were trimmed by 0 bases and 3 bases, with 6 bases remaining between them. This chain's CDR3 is CASSLAGHTEAFF. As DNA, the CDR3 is TGCGCCAGCAGCTTGGCTGGGCACACTGAAGCTTTCTTT.

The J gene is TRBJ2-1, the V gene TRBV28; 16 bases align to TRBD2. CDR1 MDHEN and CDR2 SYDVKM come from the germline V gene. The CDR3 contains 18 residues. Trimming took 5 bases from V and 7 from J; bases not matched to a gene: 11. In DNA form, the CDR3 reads TGTGCCAGCAGTCTCGAGGGACTAGCGGGAGGGATTGCAAATGAGCAGTTCTTC. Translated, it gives CASSLEGLAGGIANEQFF.

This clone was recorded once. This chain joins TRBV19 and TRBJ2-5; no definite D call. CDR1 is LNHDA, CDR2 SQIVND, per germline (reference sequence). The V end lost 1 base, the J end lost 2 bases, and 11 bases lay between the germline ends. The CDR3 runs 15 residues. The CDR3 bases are TGTGCCAGTAGTATAGGATACGTGCCGCAAGAGACCCAGTACTTC. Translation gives CASSIGYVPQETQYF. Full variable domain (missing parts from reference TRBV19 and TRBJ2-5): DGGITQSPKYLFRKEGQNVTLSCEQNLNHDAMYWYRQDPGQGLRLIYYSQIVNDFQKGDIAEGYSVSREKKESFPLTVTSAQKNPTAFYLCASSIGYVPQETQYFGPGTRLLVL.

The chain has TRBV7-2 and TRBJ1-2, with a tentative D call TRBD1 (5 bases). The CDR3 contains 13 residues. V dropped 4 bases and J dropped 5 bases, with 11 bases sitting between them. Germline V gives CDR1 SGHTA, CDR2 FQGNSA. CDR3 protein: CASSSSPGYGYTF. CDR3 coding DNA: TGTGCCAGCAGCTCCAGCCCAGGGTATGGCTACACCTTC.

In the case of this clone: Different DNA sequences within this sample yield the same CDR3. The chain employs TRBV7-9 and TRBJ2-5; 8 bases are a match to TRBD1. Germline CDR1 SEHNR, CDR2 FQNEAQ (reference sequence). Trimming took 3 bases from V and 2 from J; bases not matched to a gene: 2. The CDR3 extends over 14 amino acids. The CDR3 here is CASSFGTGQETQYF. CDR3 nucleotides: TGTGCCAGCAGCTTCGGGACAGGACAAGAGACCCAGTACTTC.

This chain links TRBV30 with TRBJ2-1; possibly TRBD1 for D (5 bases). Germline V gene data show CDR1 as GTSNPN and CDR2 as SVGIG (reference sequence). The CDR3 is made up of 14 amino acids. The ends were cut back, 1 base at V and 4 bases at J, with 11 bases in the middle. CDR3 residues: CAWSGLTGYNEQFF. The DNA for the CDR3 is TGTGCCTGGAGTGGACTCACAGGTTACAATGAGCAGTTCTTC. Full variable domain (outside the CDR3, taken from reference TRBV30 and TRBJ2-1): SQTIHQWPATLVQPVGSPLSLECTVEGTSNPNLYWYRQAAGRGLQLLFYSVGIGQISSEVPQNLSASRPQDRQFILSSKKLLLSDSGFYLCAWSGLTGYNEQFFGPGTRLTVL.

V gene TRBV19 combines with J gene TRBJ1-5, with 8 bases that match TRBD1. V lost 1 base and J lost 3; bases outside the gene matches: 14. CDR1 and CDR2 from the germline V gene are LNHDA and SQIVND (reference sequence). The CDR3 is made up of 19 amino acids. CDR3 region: CASSIVSLSAGGFNQPQHF. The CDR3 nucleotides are TGTGCCAGTAGTATAGTATCGCTTTCGGCAGGGGGCTTCAATCAGCCCCAGCATTTT. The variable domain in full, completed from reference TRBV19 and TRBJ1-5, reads DGGITQSPKYLFRKEGQNVTLSCEQNLNHDAMYWYRQDPGQGLRLIYYSQIVNDFQKGDIAEGYSVSREKKESFPLTVTSAQKNPTAFYLCASSIVSLSAGGFNQPQHFGDGTRLSIL.

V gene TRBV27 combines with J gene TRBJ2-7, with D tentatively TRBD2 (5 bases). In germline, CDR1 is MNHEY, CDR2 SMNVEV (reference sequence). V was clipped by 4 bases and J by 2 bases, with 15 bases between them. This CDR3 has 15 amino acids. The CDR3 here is CASSSVSRATYEQYF. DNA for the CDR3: TGTGCCAGCAGTTCCGTCTCGCGGGCAACCTACGAGCAGTACTTC.

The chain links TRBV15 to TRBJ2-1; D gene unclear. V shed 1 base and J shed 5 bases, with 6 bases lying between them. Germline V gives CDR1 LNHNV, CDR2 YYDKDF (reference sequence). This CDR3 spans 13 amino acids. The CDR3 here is CATSRGLDNEQFF. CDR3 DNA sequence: TGTGCCACCAGCAGAGGTCTTGACAATGAGCAGTTCTTC. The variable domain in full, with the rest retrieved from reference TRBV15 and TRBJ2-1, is DAMVIQNPRYQVTQFGKPVTLSCSQTLNHNVMYWYQQKSSQAPKLLFHYYDKDFNNEADTPDNFQSRRPNTSFCFLDIRSPGLGDTAMYLCATSRGLDNEQFFGPGTRLTVL.

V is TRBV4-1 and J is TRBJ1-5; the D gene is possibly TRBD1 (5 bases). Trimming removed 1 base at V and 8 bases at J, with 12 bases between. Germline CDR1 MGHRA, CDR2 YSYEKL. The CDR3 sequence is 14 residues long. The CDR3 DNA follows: TGCGCCAGCAGCCAAGTGGGGCTAAGAAAGCCCCAGCATTTT. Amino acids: CASSQVGLRKPQHF.

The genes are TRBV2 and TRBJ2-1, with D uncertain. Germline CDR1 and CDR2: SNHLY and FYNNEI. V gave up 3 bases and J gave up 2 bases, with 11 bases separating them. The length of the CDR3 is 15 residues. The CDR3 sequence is CASSDFRSTYNEQFF. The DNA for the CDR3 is TGTGCCAGCAGTGATTTTCGGTCTACCTACAATGAGCAGTTCTTC.

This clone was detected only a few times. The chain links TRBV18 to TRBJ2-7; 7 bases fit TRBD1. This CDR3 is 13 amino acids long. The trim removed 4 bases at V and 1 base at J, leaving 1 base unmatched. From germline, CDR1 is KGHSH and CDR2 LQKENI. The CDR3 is CASSRDRSYEQYF. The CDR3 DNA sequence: TGTGCCAGCTCACGGGACAGATCCTACGAGCAGTACTTC.

CDR3 DNA: TGTGCCTGGAGTGTTAGCGGGAGTAGCACAGATACGCAGTATTTT. It encodes CAWSVSGSSTDTQYF. The V and J genes are TRBV30 and TRBJ2-3; 9 bases match TRBD2. J lost 0 bases, V lost 0 bases, and 1 base had no gene match. CDR1 is GTSNPN, CDR2 SVGIG, per germline (reference sequence). This CDR3 is 15 amino acids long.

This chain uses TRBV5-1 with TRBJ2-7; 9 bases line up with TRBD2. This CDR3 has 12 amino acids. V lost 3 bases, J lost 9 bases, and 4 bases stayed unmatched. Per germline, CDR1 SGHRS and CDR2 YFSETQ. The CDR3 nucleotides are TGCGCCAGCAGCTCTTTAGCGGGAGTGCAGTACTTC. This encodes CASSSLAGVQYF.

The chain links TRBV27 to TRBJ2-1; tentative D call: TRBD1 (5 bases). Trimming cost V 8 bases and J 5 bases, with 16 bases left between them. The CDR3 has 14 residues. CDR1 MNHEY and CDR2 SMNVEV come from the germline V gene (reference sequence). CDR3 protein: CASRFQGFDNEQFF. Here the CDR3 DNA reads TGTGCCAGCCGGTTTCAGGGTTTCGACAATGAGCAGTTCTTC.

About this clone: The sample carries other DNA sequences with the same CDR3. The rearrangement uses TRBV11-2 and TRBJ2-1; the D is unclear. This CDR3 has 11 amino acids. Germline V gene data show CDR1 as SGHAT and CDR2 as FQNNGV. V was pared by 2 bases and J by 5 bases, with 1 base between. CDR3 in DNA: TGTGCCAGCAGCTTAAACAATGAGCAGTTCTTC. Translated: CASSLNNEQFF.

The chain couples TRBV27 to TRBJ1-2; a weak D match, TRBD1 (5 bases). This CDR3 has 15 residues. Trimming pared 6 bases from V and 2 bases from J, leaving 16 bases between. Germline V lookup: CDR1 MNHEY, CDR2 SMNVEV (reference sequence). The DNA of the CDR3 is TGTGCCAGCAGCTCCTCCGGGACGGCAAACTATGGCTACACCTTC. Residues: CASSSSGTANYGYTF.

The CDR3 region is CASSLQRVGTDTQYF. CDR3 sequence (DNA): TGTGCCAGCTCACTCCAGCGGGTAGGCACAGATACGCAGTATTTT. J is TRBJ2-3 and V is TRBV18; D is possibly TRBD2 (6 bases). The CDR3 is made up of 15 amino acids. Germline assignment: CDR1 KGHSH and CDR2 LQKENI. V was shortened by 4 bases and J by 1 base, with 12 bases between the two germline ends. Full variable domain (outside the CDR3, taken from reference TRBV18 and TRBJ2-3): NAGVMQNPRHLVRRRGQEARLRCSPMKGHSHVYWYRQLPEEGLKFMVYLQKENIIDESGMPKERFSAEFPKEGPSILRIQQVVRGDSAAYFCASSLQRVGTDTQYFGPGTRLTVL.

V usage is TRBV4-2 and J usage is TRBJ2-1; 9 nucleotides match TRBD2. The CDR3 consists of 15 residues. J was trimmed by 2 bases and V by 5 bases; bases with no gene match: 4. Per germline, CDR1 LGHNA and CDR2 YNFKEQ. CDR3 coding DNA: TGTGCCAGCAGCTGGTTAGCGGGAGCCTACAATGAGCAGTTCTTC. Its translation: CASSWLAGAYNEQFF.